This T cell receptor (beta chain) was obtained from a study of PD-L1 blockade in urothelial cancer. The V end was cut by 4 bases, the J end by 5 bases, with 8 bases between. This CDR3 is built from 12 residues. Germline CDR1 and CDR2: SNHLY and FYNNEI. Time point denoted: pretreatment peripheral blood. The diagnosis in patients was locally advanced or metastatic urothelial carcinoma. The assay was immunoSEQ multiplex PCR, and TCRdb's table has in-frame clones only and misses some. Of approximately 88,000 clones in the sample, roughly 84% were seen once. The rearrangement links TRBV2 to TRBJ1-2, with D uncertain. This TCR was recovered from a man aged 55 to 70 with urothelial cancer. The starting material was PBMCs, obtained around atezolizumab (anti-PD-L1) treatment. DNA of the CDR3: TGTGCCAGCAGTGTGAGTTCTTATGGCTACACCTTC. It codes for CASSVSSYGYTF.